What follows are 7 T cell receptor beta chains derived from one specimen sequenced in a study of regulatory T cells in long-lasting Graves disease. With iRepertoire HTBI primers and Arm-PCR of CDR3 regions, TCR beta libraries were built. TCRdb used MiXCR to reprocess the multiplex PCR reads, holding one entry per CDR3 protein. The data hold about 450,000 distinct CDR3 sequences, with 20% to 25% observed a single time. Specified time point: persistent/refractory GD, antithyroid drugs over 5 years with positive TRAb. Preparation of the TCR library used RNA extracted from PBMCs. This specimen was peripheral blood mononuclear cells (PBMCs), taken when the disease was refractory, from a patient treated with antithyroid drugs. The receptors originated from a female donor with Graves disease.

The CDR3 region is CSAQGPSRETQYF. In nucleotides, the CDR3 is TGCAGTGCTCAAGGACCCTCTAGGGAGACCCAGTACTTC. The chain carries TRBV20-1 and TRBJ2-5, with unresolved D. Germline V CDR1 and CDR2: DFQATT, SNEGSKA (reference sequence). The V and J ends lost 5 bases and 5 bases respectively, with 15 bases between them. This CDR3 is 13 amino acids long.

This clonotype was seen ten or more times. The chain recombines TRBV11-2 with TRBJ2-7; 8 bases line up with TRBD2. Germline trimming cut 6 bases from V and 4 bases from J; bases unmatched to any gene: 11. The length of the CDR3 is 15 residues. CDR1 and CDR2 from the germline V gene are SGHAT and FQNNGV. The CDR3: CASSSISGSAYEQYF. The CDR3 coding sequence is TGTGCCAGCAGTTCTATCAGCGGGAGTGCGTACGAGCAGTACTTC.

This clonotype turned up a few times. DNA for the CDR3: TGTGCCAGCAGTTACACCCGACAGACGAACACCGGGGAGCTGTTTTTT. Amino acid sequence: CASSYTRQTNTGELFF. The chain recombines TRBV6-5 with TRBJ2-2; D is possibly TRBD1 (5 bases). CDR1 and CDR2 from the germline V gene are MNHEY and SVGAGI. This CDR3 is built from 16 residues. V dropped 2 bases and J dropped 0 bases, with 10 bases sitting between them.

There are many counts of this clonotype. The chain couples TRBV2 to TRBJ1-2, with D possibly TRBD1 on 5 matching bases. This CDR3 is built from 18 residues. V was cut by 3 bases and J by 0 bases, with 20 bases left in between. Per germline, CDR1 SNHLY and CDR2 FYNNEI. The DNA for the CDR3 is TGTGCCAGCAGTGATTTAGGGGTCGTGGAGAAAGCTAACTATGGCTACACCTTC. Translated, it gives CASSDLGVVEKANYGYTF.

This clonotype was picked up a small number of times. The chain employs TRBV5-5 and TRBJ1-6; 11 nucleotides match TRBD1. There are 18 residues in the CDR3. The germline gives CDR1 SGHKS, CDR2 YYEKEE (reference sequence). Germline trimming cut 4 bases from V and 5 bases from J; bases unmatched to any gene: 11. DNA of the CDR3: TGTGCCAGCAGCCGGGACAGGGGGTTTCATCTGGATAATTCACCCCTCCACTTT. Its protein is CASSRDRGFHLDNSPLHF.

This clonotype has at least ten counts. This chain joins TRBV20-1 and TRBJ2-7, with TRBD1 as a possible D gene (5 bases). Germline V CDR1 and CDR2: DFQATT, SNEGSKA (reference sequence). There are 14 residues in the CDR3. Trimming pared 4 bases from V and 6 bases from J, leaving 19 bases between. CDR3 nucleotide sequence: TGCAGTGCTACGAGTCACGGAAGGGGCGGCGAGCAGTACTTC. Its translation is CSATSHGRGGEQYF.

CDR3 amino acids: CASSLAETVVYGYTF. For the CDR3, the DNA is TGCGCCAGCAGCTTGGCCGAGACAGTCGTCTATGGCTACACCTTC. The V and J genes are TRBV5-1 and TRBJ1-2; D is possibly TRBD1 (5 bases). Germline values: CDR1 SGHRS, CDR2 YFSETQ. The CDR3 is made up of 15 amino acids. Trimming pared 0 bases from V and 4 bases from J, leaving 13 bases between.